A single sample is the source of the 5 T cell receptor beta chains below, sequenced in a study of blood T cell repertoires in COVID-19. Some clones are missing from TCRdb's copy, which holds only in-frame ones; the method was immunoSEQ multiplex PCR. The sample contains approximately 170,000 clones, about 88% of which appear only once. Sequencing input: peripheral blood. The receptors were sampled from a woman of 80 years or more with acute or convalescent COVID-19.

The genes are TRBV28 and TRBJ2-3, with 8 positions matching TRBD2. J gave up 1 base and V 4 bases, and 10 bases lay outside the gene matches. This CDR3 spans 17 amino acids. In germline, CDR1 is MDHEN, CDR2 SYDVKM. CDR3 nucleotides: TGTGCCAGCAGTTCAAGAGGAGCGGGAGTGCGCACAGATACGCAGTATTTT. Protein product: CASSSRGAGVRTDTQYF.

The chain's CDR3 is CASSLAGGEQYF. For the CDR3, the DNA is TGTGCCAGCAGTTTGGCGGGGGGGGAGCAGTACTTC. The J gene is TRBJ2-7, the V gene TRBV28; 9 bases are a match to TRBD2. The CDR3 is 12 amino acids. Trimming took 3 bases from V and 7 from J; bases not matched to a gene: 1. Looked up from germline, CDR1 is MDHEN and CDR2 is SYDVKM.

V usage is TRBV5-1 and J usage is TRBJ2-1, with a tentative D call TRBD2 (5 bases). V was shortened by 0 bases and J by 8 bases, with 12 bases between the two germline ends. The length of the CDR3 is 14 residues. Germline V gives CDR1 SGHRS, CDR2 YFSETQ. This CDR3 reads CASSLERVQDEQFF. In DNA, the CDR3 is TGCGCCAGCAGCTTGGAGAGGGTTCAGGATGAGCAGTTCTTC. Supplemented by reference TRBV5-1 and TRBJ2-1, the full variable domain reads KAGVTQTPRYLIKTRGQQVTLSCSPISGHRSVSWYQQTPGQGLQFLFEYFSETQRNKGNFPGRFSGRQFSNSRSEMNVSTLELGDSALYLCASSLERVQDEQFFGPGTRLTVL.

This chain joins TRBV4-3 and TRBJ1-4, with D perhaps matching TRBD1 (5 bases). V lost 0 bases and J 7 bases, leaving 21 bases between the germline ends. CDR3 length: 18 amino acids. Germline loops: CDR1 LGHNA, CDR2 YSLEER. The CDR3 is CASSQDIEAGGGGEKLFF. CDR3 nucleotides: TGCGCCAGCAGCCAAGATATTGAGGCGGGTGGGGGAGGTGAAAAACTGTTTTTT.

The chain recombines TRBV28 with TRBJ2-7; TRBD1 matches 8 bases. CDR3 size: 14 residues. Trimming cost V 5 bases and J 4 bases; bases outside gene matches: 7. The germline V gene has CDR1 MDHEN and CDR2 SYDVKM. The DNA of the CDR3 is TGTGCCAGCAGTCTAAGACAGGGGCTGTACGAGCAGTACTTC. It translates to CASSLRQGLYEQYF.